The clone carrying this T cell receptor (beta chain) was found many times. The sample comes from a study of technical replicates of blood from a handful of donors. V was pared by 4 bases and J by 2 bases, with 8 bases of the junction left unmatched. Looked up from germline, CDR1 is LNHDA and CDR2 is SQIVND (reference sequence). This CDR3 is built from 15 residues. Profiled with immunoSEQ multiplex PCR; TCRdb holds only in-frame clones, not every one. Among about 84,000 clones listed, 97% were seen once. The sequencing sample was made of T cells isolated from PBMCs. The rearrangement links TRBV19 to TRBJ2-7; 7 bases are shared with TRBD2. The sequence came from a human donor in good health. CDR3 amino acids: CASSTAAGRTYEQYF. CDR3 bases: TGTGCCAGTAGTACCGCAGCGGGACGAACCTACGAGCAGTACTTC. Full variable domain (rest looked up from reference TRBV19 and TRBJ2-7): DGGITQSPKYLFRKEGQNVTLSCEQNLNHDAMYWYRQDPGQGLRLIYYSQIVNDFQKGDIAEGYSVSREKKESFPLTVTSAQKNPTAFYLCASSTAAGRTYEQYFGPGTRLTVT.